The source of this T cell receptor beta chain is a study of blood T cell repertoires in COVID-19. Turning to the study itself: From T cells, B-cell-depleted T cells, or PBMCs came the material, which was cDNA or gDNA.

Germline CDR1 reads SGHTS; CDR2 reads YDEGEE. Trimming cost V 2 bases and J 4 bases, with 16 bases left between them. The CDR3 consists of 17 residues. As handled by the study authors: Quantification of nucleated cells was approximated via reference gene primer amplification. Assay: immunoSEQ multiplex PCR; the TCRdb copy retains only in-frame clones and omits some. That table furnishes V, J and clone size, whereas the DNA furnished D and trimming. The sample consists of over 45,000 clones, about nine tenths of them appearing once. This clone was recorded a few times. Material: peripheral blood. The chain recombines TRBV5-8 with TRBJ1-6; D call uncertain. The source is a woman aged 55-70 years with active COVID-19. CDR3 residues: CASSFDGVTGYNSPLHF. The CDR3 region has the DNA TGTGCCAGCAGCTTTGATGGGGTGACGGGATATAATTCACCCCTCCACTTT.